A single TCR beta chain is shown here with its context. Its matching antigen is unknown. Per donor there was one draw, yielding a blood sample of 2.5 ml. TCRdb reprocessed the 5' RACE reads and stores each CDR3 protein as one record, lacking DNA. This repertoire includes 400,000 to 500,000 distinct CDR3 sequences. This specimen belongs to a study of monozygotic twins with inflammatory bowel disease. Study-level results: Twins with IBD had fewer clonotypes in common with others than healthy twins, particularly during disease activity. Twins with IBD were found to have lower TCRbeta diversity (inverse Simpson) than healthy co-twins. Evidence did not back any single strong signal or clonotype linked to IBD.

The CDR3 totals 14 residues. Germline-derived CDR1 and CDR2 are LGHDT and YNNKEL (reference sequence). Sequencing input: blood. The receptor was derived from a human donor with ulcerative colitis or Crohn's disease, or a healthy co-twin of an affected twin (not recorded which). The gene calls are TRBV3-1 and TRBJ2-1. The CDR3: CASSQDRHRREQFF.